What follows are 22 T cell receptor beta chains derived from one specimen sequenced in a study of blood T cell repertoires in COVID-19. The protocol was immunoSEQ multiplex PCR, while the TCRdb copy is restricted to in-frame clones and leaves out a portion. Among roughly 230,000 clones listed, roughly 86% were seen once. Sequencing was performed on peripheral blood. All receptors derive from a man between 50 and 59 years old with acute or convalescent COVID-19.

The chain combines TRBV21-1 with TRBJ1-1; TRBD1, the table's D call, was not compared with the DNA. TRBV21-1 is assigned pseudogene status. The CDR3 is 17 amino acids. In DNA, the CDR3 is TGTGCCAGCAGCAAAAAGCCAACGACAGCCGGGAACACTGAAGCTTTCTTT. It translates to CASSKKPTTAGNTEAFF.

The rearrangement joins TRBV9 to TRBJ1-1; 7 nucleotides line up with TRBD1. Unmatched junction bases numbered 3, after V lost 7 bases and J lost 0 bases. Per germline, CDR1 SGDLS and CDR2 YYNGEE. This CDR3 is built from 13 residues. As DNA, the CDR3 is TGTGCCAGCGGGGGACAGCTGAACACTGAAGCTTTCTTT. This codes for CASGGQLNTEAFF. Looking up the rest from reference TRBV9 and TRBJ1-1 gives the full variable domain: DSGVTQTPKHLITATGQRVTLRCSPRSGDLSVYWYQQSLDQGLQFLIQYYNGEERAKGNILERFSAQQFPDLHSELNLSSLELGDSALYFCASGGQLNTEAFFGQGTRLTVV.

The rearrangement uses TRBV30 and TRBJ2-3; TRBD2 matches 9 bases. The CDR3 totals 16 residues. The junction had 6 bases not matched to a gene; V was cut back by 0 bases and J by 2 bases. CDR1 is GTSNPN and CDR2 is SVGIG in the germline V gene (reference sequence). CDR3 sequence: CAWSVVAGVVTDTQYF. The CDR3 DNA is TGTGCCTGGAGTGTGGTAGCGGGAGTTGTCACAGATACGCAGTATTTT.

This clone was observed once. In DNA form, the CDR3 reads TGCAGCGTACCAAGTGTGGCCATGAACACTGAAGCTTTCTTT. It specifies CSVPSVAMNTEAFF. J is TRBJ1-1 and V is TRBV29-1; D is ambiguous. The germline CDR1 and CDR2 sequences are SQVTM and ANQGSEA. Trimming shortened V by 6 bases and J by 0 bases, and 14 bases separated the two germline ends. The CDR3 is made up of 14 amino acids.

The chain joins TRBV7-6 to TRBJ2-1, with D unclear. Germline V gene data show CDR1 as SGHVS and CDR2 as FNYEAQ. The CDR3 sequence is 12 residues long. Trimming left V 4 bases short and J 6 bases short, with 7 bases between. CDR3 region: CASSSPGNEQFF. CDR3 DNA sequence: TGTGCCAGCAGCTCCCCCGGCAATGAGCAGTTCTTC.

In this sample, this clone turned up a few times. J is TRBJ2-3 and V is TRBV5-1; 9 bases align to TRBD1. Germline CDR1 is SGHRS and CDR2 is YFSETQ. J gave up 6 bases and V 4 bases, and 3 bases lay outside the gene matches. The length of the CDR3 is 13 residues. As DNA, the CDR3 is TGCGCCAGCAGCAGGACAGGGGAGGATACGCAGTATTTT. It specifies CASSRTGEDTQYF.

This chain links TRBV6-5 with TRBJ2-7, with D possibly being TRBD1 (6 bases). V was pared by 2 bases and J by 4 bases, with 12 bases between. Per germline, CDR1 MNHEY and CDR2 SVGAGI. This CDR3 is 14 amino acids long. The CDR3 DNA sequence: TGTGCCAGCAGTTACGCCCAAGGGGGTTACGAGCAGTACTTC. The encoded protein is CASSYAQGGYEQYF.

The chain joins TRBV3-1 (or the pseudogene TRBV3-2) to TRBJ2-5; D may be TRBD1 (6 bases). The CDR3 spans 15 residues. V lost 2 bases to trimming and J lost 0 bases, with 10 bases between them. Per germline, CDR1 LGHDT and CDR2 YNNKEL (reference sequence). The CDR3 region has the DNA TGTGCCAGCAGCCAATTGGGACAAAACCAAGAGACCCAGTACTTC. It specifies CASSQLGQNQETQYF.

V is TRBV5-1 and J is TRBJ1-1, with TRBD1 identical over 8 bases. With 0 bases clipped from V and 3 bases from J, the junction kept 4 bases outside the gene matches. Germline CDR1 reads SGHRS; CDR2 reads YFSETQ. This CDR3 has 15 amino acids. The CDR3 DNA follows: TGCGCCAGCAGCTTGGGACAGGGGTGGTACACTGAAGCTTTCTTT. Encoded protein: CASSLGQGWYTEAFF.

The count of this clone is one. The chain combines TRBV19 with TRBJ1-5, with 7 bases lining up with TRBD1. This CDR3 region has 13 residues. CDR1 is LNHDA, CDR2 SQIVND, per germline (reference sequence). V shed 6 bases and J 5 bases; nucleotides not matched to a gene: 4. DNA for the CDR3: TGTGCCAGTAGCCTAGACAGGGATCAGCCCCAGCATTTT. Translated: CASSLDRDQPQHF.

The V gene is TRBV13, the J gene TRBJ1-1; 10 bases are a match to TRBD1. The V gene's germline CDR1 is PRHDT and CDR2 FYEKMQ (reference sequence). The trim removed 5 bases at V and 3 bases at J, leaving 9 bases unmatched. The CDR3 spans 16 residues. For the CDR3, the DNA is TGTGCCAGCAGCCCCGGGACAGGGGTTACGGACACTGAAGCTTTCTTT. Residues: CASSPGTGVTDTEAFF. Complete variable domain (other parts from reference TRBV13 and TRBJ1-1): AAGVIQSPRHLIKEKRETATLKCYPIPRHDTVYWYQQGPGQDPQFLISFYEKMQSDKGSIPDRFSAQQFSDYHSELNMSSLELGDSALYFCASSPGTGVTDTEAFFGQGTRLTVV.

V and J are TRBV18 and TRBJ2-3; possibly TRBD2 for D (6 bases). V lost 6 bases, J lost 1 base, and 14 bases lay in between. Germline CDR1 and CDR2: KGHSH and LQKENI. CDR3 length: 15 amino acids. The CDR3 loop reads CASSGFSGGTDTQYF. The CDR3 DNA reads TGTGCCAGCTCGGGCTTCTCGGGGGGCACAGATACGCAGTATTTT.

The CDR3 protein is CATSGTSGFYNEQFF. The CDR3 DNA follows: TGTGCCACCAGCGGTACTAGCGGCTTTTACAATGAGCAGTTCTTC. This chain connects TRBV15 to TRBJ2-1, with 8 positions matching TRBD2. Per germline, CDR1 LNHNV and CDR2 YYDKDF (reference sequence). After removal of 5 bases from V and 4 bases from J, the junction contained 7 bases not matched to a gene. This CDR3 contains 15 residues.

The chain has TRBV25-1 and TRBJ2-5; 7 positions match TRBD1. There are 14 residues in the CDR3. V lost 3 bases and J lost 5; bases outside the gene matches: 6. Germline CDR1 MGHDK, CDR2 SYGVNS. The chain's CDR3 is CASSDWTGRETQYF. Here the CDR3 DNA reads TGTGCCAGCAGTGATTGGACAGGCCGGGAGACCCAGTACTTC.

This clone appeared a few times. The chain has TRBV6-4 and TRBJ1-6, with TRBD1 matching over 8 bases. V dropped 6 bases and J dropped 6; count of bases not matched to a gene: 13. The CDR3 is 17 residues long. Germline V gives CDR1 MRHNA, CDR2 SNTAGT. In DNA form, the CDR3 reads TGTGCCAGCAGAACGGACAGGGATCGGAGTGGTAATTCACCCCTCCACTTT. Its translation is CASRTDRDRSGNSPLHF.

The V call is TRBV30, the J call TRBJ2-2; tentative D call: TRBD2 (6 bases). Trimming left V 1 base short and J 1 base short, with 13 bases between. Germline lookup yields CDR1 GTSNPN and CDR2 SVGIG (reference sequence). CDR3 length: 16 amino acids. The DNA of the CDR3 is TGTGCCTGGAGTGCCGTGGAGGGGTGGAACACCGGGGAGCTGTTTTTT. Translation gives CAWSAVEGWNTGELFF.

CDR3 amino acids: CASSSDGGPYNEQFF. The CDR3 bases are TGTGCCAGCAGCTCTGATGGGGGCCCCTACAATGAGCAGTTCTTC. This sequence joins TRBV5-6 and TRBJ2-1; the D gene is possibly TRBD1 (6 bases). V lost 3 bases and J lost 2, with 12 bases in between. The germline CDR1 and CDR2 sequences are SGHDT and YYEEEE. The length of the CDR3 is 15 residues.

This rearrangement joins TRBV18 to TRBJ2-7, with TRBD2 identical over 9 bases. The CDR3 totals 19 residues. CDR1 is KGHSH, CDR2 LQKENI, per germline. V was pared by 2 bases and J by 5 bases, with 19 bases of the junction left unmatched. DNA of the CDR3: TGTGCCAGCTCACCAATCACAGGGTTAGGTAGCGGGAGTGACAACGAGCAGTACTTC. This sequence encodes CASSPITGLGSGSDNEQYF.

The chain joins TRBV7-3 to TRBJ2-1; possibly TRBD2 for D (6 bases). Germline V gene lookup returns CDR1 SGHTA and CDR2 FQGTGA. V lost 6 bases and J 0 bases, leaving 24 bases between the germline ends. This CDR3 has 19 amino acids. The CDR3 is CASSFSPGGLASSYNEQFF. CDR3 sequence (DNA): TGTGCCAGCAGTTTTTCCCCCGGAGGTCTAGCGAGCTCCTACAATGAGCAGTTCTTC.

The chain is built from TRBV11-3 and TRBJ2-7; D might be TRBD1 (7 bases). CDR3 size: 15 residues. In germline, CDR1 is SGHNT, CDR2 YENEEA. The germline V and J ends were trimmed by 4 bases and 0 bases, with 13 bases remaining between them. The CDR3: CASSSSGGGSYEQYF. CDR3 bases: TGTGCCAGCAGCTCGTCAGGGGGAGGCTCCTACGAGCAGTACTTC.

The rearrangement uses TRBV9 and TRBJ2-7; 11 bases align to TRBD2. CDR3 length equals 15 residues. CDR1 and CDR2 (germline): SGDLS, YYNGEE. With V trimmed by 0 bases and J by 7 bases, 6 bases remained unmatched. CDR3 nucleotides: TGTGCCAGCAGCGTAGGACTAGCGGGGCCCCTAGAGCAGTACTTC. This gives the protein CASSVGLAGPLEQYF.

The chain employs TRBV3-1 (or the pseudogene TRBV3-2) and TRBJ1-3; D unresolved. CDR3 length: 13 residues. The V gene's germline CDR1 is LGHDT and CDR2 YNNKEL (reference sequence). V gave up 0 bases and J gave up 6 bases, with 6 bases separating them. The CDR3 protein is CASSQELSNTIYF. Here the CDR3 DNA reads TGTGCCAGCAGCCAAGAACTGTCAAACACCATATATTTT.